Given below is one T cell receptor beta chain in context. The antigen remains unidentified. This entry is derived from a study of blood T cells in healthy people across ages. Study-wide points: A roughly linear age-dependent decrease characterized TCR beta diversity per million T cells.

CDR1 is MNHNS and CDR2 is SASEGT in the germline V gene. The CDR3 extends over 15 amino acids. Between the trimmed V and J ends, which lost 2 bases and 3 bases, there was a span of 13 bases. Then a second PCR, running roughly 6 to 11 cycles, was carried out with a sample-barcoded 5' primer and a J-beta primer mix. Per sample, CDR3-containing paired-end reads numbered at least 2.5 million. TCRdb processed the 5' RACE reads anew with MiXCR; each CDR3 protein has one entry. The sample records about 1 million distinct CDR3 sequences, 40% to 50% being singletons. The sequenced material came from blood. The rearrangement uses TRBV6-1 and TRBJ1-1; D gene uncertain. This clonotype was sampled from a woman in her fifties or sixties in good health. CDR3 in DNA: TGTGCCAGCAGTGAAAGGCCGCGTAGGGACACTGAAGCTTTCTTT. Amino acids: CASSERPRRDTEAFF.